Listed here are 7 T cell receptor beta chains from one sample, sequenced in a study of lymphopenia after photon versus proton radiotherapy. This table comes from immunoSEQ multiplex PCR, and its TCRdb copy is limited to in-frame clones, with some not included. The sample lists about 24,000 clones, roughly 80% seen once, with less than 25% in the top ten. The material sequenced was peripheral blood, taken from a patient treated with proton-based radiotherapy. These receptors were obtained from a woman in her 70s with pancreatic cancer.

The chain joins TRBV27 to TRBJ2-1; TRBD2 matches 7 bases. V lost 4 bases to trimming and J lost 2 bases; unmatched junction nucleotides: 5. CDR1 and CDR2 (germline): MNHEY, SMNVEV (reference sequence). This CDR3 comprises 15 residues. DNA of the CDR3: TGTGCCAGCAGTTCTCGGGGACTACCCTACAATGAGCAGTTCTTC. This encodes CASSSRGLPYNEQFF.

The chain employs TRBV28 and TRBJ2-1, with D perhaps TRBD2 (6 bases). The length of the CDR3 is 15 residues. Germline CDR1 is MDHEN and CDR2 is SYDVKM. V lost 8 bases to trimming and J lost 6 bases, with 20 bases between them. CDR3 region: CASRGRGGRLNEQFF. CDR3 DNA: TGTGCCAGCCGTGGGCGGGGAGGACGGCTCAATGAGCAGTTCTTC.

This chain joins TRBV7-2 and TRBJ2-1, with no clear D. This CDR3 region has 13 residues. Germline CDR1 is SGHTA and CDR2 is FQGNSA. The ends were cut back, 2 bases at V and 2 bases at J, with 4 bases in the middle. The CDR3 protein is CASSLPPYNEQFF. The CDR3 DNA follows: TGTGCCAGCAGCTTACCCCCCTACAATGAGCAGTTCTTC.

This sequence joins TRBV7-9 and TRBJ1-6; maybe TRBD1 (6 bases). The germline V gene has CDR1 SEHNR and CDR2 FQNEAQ (reference sequence). The ends were cut back, 4 bases at V and 9 bases at J, with 13 bases in the middle. There are 14 residues in the CDR3. CDR3 bases: TGTGCCAGCAGCTCAGCAGGGGAGCGTTCACCCCTCCACTTT. As protein: CASSSAGERSPLHF. The variable domain in full, with the rest retrieved from reference TRBV7-9 and TRBJ1-6, is DTGVSQNPRHKITKRGQNVTFRCDPISEHNRLYWYRQTLGQGPEFLTYFQNEAQLEKSRLLSDRFSAERPKGSFSTLEIQRTEQGDSAMYLCASSSAGERSPLHFGNGTRLTVT.

This chain connects TRBV4-3 to TRBJ1-5; 7 bases agree with TRBD1. The CDR3 contains 15 residues. Germline V gives CDR1 LGHNA, CDR2 YSLEER. After removal of 2 bases from V and 5 bases from J, the junction contained 6 bases not matched to a gene. The chain's CDR3 is CASSQSTGLDQPQHF. The DNA of the CDR3 is TGCGCCAGCAGCCAATCGACAGGGTTAGATCAGCCCCAGCATTTT.

The chain has TRBV28 and TRBJ2-3; 11 nucleotides align to TRBD2. The CDR3 spans 15 residues. Germline V gene lookup returns CDR1 MDHEN and CDR2 SYDVKM. Losses at the gene ends were 6 bases for V and 1 base for J; bases not matched to a gene: 3. In DNA, the CDR3 is TGTGCCAGCAGCTTAGCGGGAGGGCGCACAGATACGCAGTATTTT. Translation: CASSLAGGRTDTQYF.

V and J are TRBV7-2 and TRBJ1-5; no reliable D call. The CDR3 is made up of 14 amino acids. Trimming left V 6 bases short and J 0 bases short, with 9 bases between. CDR1 is SGHTA and CDR2 is FQGNSA in the germline V gene. The DNA of the CDR3 is TGTGCCAGCAGATCCCCGAGTAGCAATCAGCCCCAGCATTTT. Translated, it gives CASRSPSSNQPQHF.